This T cell receptor beta chain emerged from a study of blood T cell repertoires in COVID-19. Turning to the study itself: T cells, B-cell-depleted T cells, or PBMCs supplied cDNA or gDNA.

In the authors' methods: Reference gene primers were amplified, and this amplification served to estimate nucleated cell counts. Assay used: immunoSEQ multiplex PCR; TCRdb lists only in-frame clones, some missing. The V and J calls and clone size come from that table; D and trimming were worked out from the DNA. The sample gives roughly 250,000 clones, 80% to 90% of which show up once; 3.5% to 5.5% is in the top ten. Participants came from 24 US areas, aged about 18 to 95 years. Deletions cut 4 bases from V and 4 bases from J, with 10 bases between. The CDR3 runs to 14 residues. Germline V gives CDR1 MGHDK, CDR2 SYGVNS.

This sequence joins TRBV25-1 and TRBJ2-2; D may be TRBD1 (5 bases). The source material was PBMCs or T cells enriched from blood (not recorded which). The TCR comes from a woman aged 30 to 39 who had recovered from COVID-19. The CDR3 here is CASSGQGPTGELFF. DNA of the CDR3: TGTGCCAGCAGTGGCCAGGGTCCCACCGGGGAGCTGTTTTTT.